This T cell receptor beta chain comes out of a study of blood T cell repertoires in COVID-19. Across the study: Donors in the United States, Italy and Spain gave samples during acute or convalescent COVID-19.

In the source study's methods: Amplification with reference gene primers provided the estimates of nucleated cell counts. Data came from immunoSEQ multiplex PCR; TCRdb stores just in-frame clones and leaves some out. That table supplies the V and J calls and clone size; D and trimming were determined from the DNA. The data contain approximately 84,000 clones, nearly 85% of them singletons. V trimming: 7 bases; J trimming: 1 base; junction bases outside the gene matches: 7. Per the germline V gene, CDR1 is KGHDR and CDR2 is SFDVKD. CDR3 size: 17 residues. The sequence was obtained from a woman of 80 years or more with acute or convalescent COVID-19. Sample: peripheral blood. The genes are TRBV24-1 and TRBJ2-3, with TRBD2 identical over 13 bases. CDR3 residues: CATRGGGLAGCTDTQYF. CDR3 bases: TGTGCCACCAGGGGCGGGGGACTAGCGGGGTGCACAGATACGCAGTATTTT.